These T cell receptor beta chains were read from a single sample in a study of CD8 T cells in Susac syndrome. TCRdb called the immunoSEQ multiplex PCR reads again in MiXCR, with one record for every CDR3 protein. The table records tens of thousands of distinct CDR3 sequences, 75% to 95% of them present only once. The sample consisted of CD8+ T cells from PBMCs. The receptor set was obtained from a human donor with multiple sclerosis. Each CDR3 is given with its conserved first and last residue. The order of the fields is J gene, CDR3 length, D gene, clone size, V gene, CDR3 protein, CDR3 DNA. D genes are given only for firm matches. Size tells how often a clone was seen (once, few, many) or the class of an expanded clone, and some rows leave it out.

j_gene: TRBJ2-3; len: 13; d_gene: -; abundance: few; v_gene: TRBV2; CDR3aa: CASRGDNTDTQYF; CDR3nt: TGTGCCAGCAGGGGGGACAACACAGATACGCAGTATTTT
j_gene: TRBJ2-1; len: 16; d_gene: -; abundance: -; v_gene: TRBV9; CDR3aa: CASSVDRGAMYNEQFF; CDR3nt: TGTGCCAGCAGCGTAGACCGCGGGGCTATGTACAATGAGCAGTTCTTC
j_gene: TRBJ2-6; len: 14; d_gene: -; abundance: -; v_gene: TRBV5-1; CDR3aa: CASSLGSGANVLTF; CDR3nt: TGCGCCAGCAGCTTGGGATCTGGGGCCAACGTCCTGACTTTC
j_gene: TRBJ1-1; len: 12; d_gene: -; abundance: few; v_gene: TRBV27; CDR3aa: CASSLTGGEAFF; CDR3nt: TGTGCCAGCAGTCTGACAGGAGGTGAAGCTTTCTTT
j_gene: TRBJ2-4; len: 19; d_gene: TRBD1; abundance: once; v_gene: TRBV28; CDR3aa: CASSPSGVAGGFTKNIQYF; CDR3nt: TGTGCCAGCAGTCCGTCCGGGGTTGCAGGGGGATTTACCAAAAACATTCAGTACTTC
j_gene: TRBJ1-5; len: 14; d_gene: -; abundance: -; v_gene: TRBV7-2; CDR3aa: CASSLELGYQPQHF; CDR3nt: TGTGCCAGCAGCTTAGAACTGGGATATCAGCCCCAGCATTTT
j_gene: TRBJ2-1; len: 16; d_gene: TRBD2; abundance: -; v_gene: TRBV28; CDR3aa: CASSLRVGRAYNEQFF; CDR3nt: TGTGCCAGCAGTTTACGGGTCGGGAGGGCCTACAATGAGCAGTTCTTC
j_gene: TRBJ1-1; len: 14; d_gene: TRBD1; abundance: -; v_gene: TRBV5-1; CDR3aa: CASSDQTGPTEAFF; CDR3nt: TGCGCCAGCAGCGACCAGACAGGGCCCACTGAAGCTTTCTTT
j_gene: TRBJ2-1; len: 13; d_gene: -; abundance: once; v_gene: TRBV12-5; CDR3aa: CASGPQLYNEQFF; CDR3nt: TGTGCTAGTGGACCACAGCTCTACAATGAGCAGTTCTTC
j_gene: TRBJ2-7; len: 16; d_gene: -; abundance: -; v_gene: TRBV4-1; CDR3aa: CASSYAPPPFKYEQYF; CDR3nt: TGCGCCAGCAGCTATGCGCCACCCCCTTTTAAATACGAGCAGTACTTC
j_gene: TRBJ1-2; len: 15; d_gene: -; abundance: once; v_gene: TRBV20-1; CDR3aa: CSARVRAGANYGYTF; CDR3nt: TGCAGTGCTAGAGTCAGGGCAGGGGCTAACTATGGCTACACCTTC
j_gene: TRBJ1-4; len: 15; d_gene: -; abundance: -; v_gene: TRBV28; CDR3aa: CASSLLAGDGEKLFF; CDR3nt: TGTGCCAGCAGTTTATTGGCAGGGGATGGTGAAAAACTGTTTTTT
j_gene: TRBJ2-1; len: 15; d_gene: TRBD2; abundance: -; v_gene: TRBV9; CDR3aa: CASSPPTSGDNEQFF; CDR3nt: TGTGCCAGCAGCCCCCCGACAAGCGGGGACAATGAGCAGTTCTTC
j_gene: TRBJ2-2; len: 15; d_gene: -; abundance: -; v_gene: TRBV27; CDR3aa: CASSSDLWPTGELFF; CDR3nt: TGTGCCAGCAGTTCGGACCTCTGGCCCACCGGGGAGCTGTTTTTT
j_gene: TRBJ1-2; len: 15; d_gene: -; abundance: once; v_gene: TRBV7-8; CDR3aa: CASSTGSGDLYGYTF; CDR3nt: TGTGCCAGCAGCACAGGGAGCGGGGACCTATATGGCTACACCTTC
j_gene: TRBJ1-4; len: 15; d_gene: TRBD1; abundance: -; v_gene: TRBV2; CDR3aa: CASSEKTGGKEKLFF; CDR3nt: TGTGCCAGCAGTGAGAAAACAGGGGGCAAAGAAAAACTGTTTTTT
j_gene: TRBJ2-2; len: 16; d_gene: -; abundance: once; v_gene: TRBV28; CDR3aa: CASSPRIHSNTGELFF; CDR3nt: TGTGCCAGCAGCCCGCGGATCCACTCGAACACCGGGGAGCTGTTTTTT
j_gene: TRBJ2-5; len: 12; d_gene: -; abundance: -; v_gene: TRBV18; CDR3aa: CASSQGDGAQYF; CDR3nt: TGTGCCAGCTCACAAGGGGACGGGGCCCAGTACTTC
j_gene: TRBJ1-5; len: 15; d_gene: TRBD1; abundance: -; v_gene: TRBV9; CDR3aa: CASSPGTATAQPQHF; CDR3nt: TGTGCCAGCAGCCCCGGGACAGCTACCGCACAGCCCCAGCATTTT
j_gene: TRBJ2-7; len: 14; d_gene: TRBD1; abundance: once; v_gene: TRBV5-1; CDR3aa: CASSLGQGEHEQYF; CDR3nt: TGCGCCAGCAGCTTGGGGCAGGGGGAGCACGAGCAGTACTTC
j_gene: TRBJ1-1; len: 11; d_gene: -; abundance: -; v_gene: TRBV19; CDR3aa: CASTAWAEAFF; CDR3nt: TGTGCCAGCACCGCTTGGGCTGAAGCTTTCTTT
j_gene: TRBJ2-7; len: 12; d_gene: TRBD1; abundance: -; v_gene: TRBV12-3/TRBV12-4; CDR3aa: CASGDSHYEQYF; CDR3nt: TGTGCCAGCGGGGACAGCCACTACGAGCAGTACTTC
j_gene: TRBJ2-3; len: 18; d_gene: -; abundance: -; v_gene: TRBV3-1; CDR3aa: CASSQVLSQVWGTDTQYF; CDR3nt: TGTGCCAGCAGCCAAGTGTTGAGCCAGGTATGGGGCACAGATACGCAGTATTTT
j_gene: TRBJ1-1; len: 16; d_gene: -; abundance: -; v_gene: TRBV15; CDR3aa: CATSRDSGGTNTEAFF; CDR3nt: TGTGCCACCAGCAGAGATTCGGGGGGCACGAACACTGAAGCTTTCTTT
j_gene: TRBJ2-5; len: 14; d_gene: TRBD2; abundance: few; v_gene: TRBV6-5; CDR3aa: CASSYSGSGETQYF; CDR3nt: TGTGCCAGCAGTTATAGCGGGAGTGGAGAGACCCAGTACTTC
j_gene: TRBJ1-1; len: 15; d_gene: TRBD1; abundance: -; v_gene: TRBV20-1; CDR3aa: CSASNRGRLNTEAFF; CDR3nt: TGCAGTGCTAGCAACAGGGGCCGCTTGAACACTGAAGCTTTCTTT
j_gene: TRBJ2-1; len: 15; d_gene: -; abundance: -; v_gene: TRBV12-3/TRBV12-4; CDR3aa: CASSFRLGNYNEQFF; CDR3nt: TGTGCCAGCAGTTTTAGACTAGGGAATTACAATGAGCAGTTCTTC
j_gene: TRBJ1-3; len: 16; d_gene: TRBD1; abundance: -; v_gene: TRBV7-2; CDR3aa: CASSLALTGAGNTIYF; CDR3nt: TGTGCCAGCAGCTTAGCTTTGACAGGGGCTGGAAACACCATATATTTT
j_gene: TRBJ1-2; len: 14; d_gene: -; abundance: -; v_gene: TRBV6-5; CDR3aa: CASSPGIANYGYTF; CDR3nt: TGTGCCAGCAGTCCCGGAATAGCTAACTATGGCTACACCTTC
j_gene: TRBJ2-1; len: 13; d_gene: -; abundance: -; v_gene: TRBV4-3; CDR3aa: CASSQGFVDEQFF; CDR3nt: TGCGCCAGCAGCCAAGGCTTCGTCGATGAGCAGTTCTTC
j_gene: TRBJ2-7; len: 15; d_gene: -; abundance: few; v_gene: TRBV27; CDR3aa: CASSRGGQLNYEQYF; CDR3nt: TGTGCCAGCTCCCGGGGGGGACAGCTAAACTACGAGCAGTACTTC
j_gene: TRBJ1-6; len: 14; d_gene: TRBD1; abundance: -; v_gene: TRBV19; CDR3aa: CASGTGTGSSPLHF; CDR3nt: TGTGCCTCCGGGACCGGGACAGGGAGTTCACCCCTCCACTTT
j_gene: TRBJ1-1; len: 16; d_gene: -; abundance: -; v_gene: TRBV6-1; CDR3aa: CASSRRRGSQNTEAFF; CDR3nt: TGTGCCAGCAGCCGCCGACGTGGCAGCCAGAACACTGAAGCTTTCTTT
j_gene: TRBJ2-1; len: 15; d_gene: -; abundance: -; v_gene: TRBV4-3; CDR3aa: CASSLEEGYYNEQFF; CDR3nt: TGCGCCAGCAGCCTTGAAGAAGGATACTACAATGAGCAGTTCTTC
j_gene: TRBJ2-2; len: 15; d_gene: TRBD1; abundance: -; v_gene: TRBV25-1; CDR3aa: CASSQRDRDTGELFF; CDR3nt: TGTGCCAGCAGTCAGAGGGACAGGGACACCGGGGAGCTGTTTTTT
j_gene: TRBJ2-1; len: 13; d_gene: -; abundance: -; v_gene: TRBV30; CDR3aa: CAWSVDALNEQFF; CDR3nt: TGTGCCTGGAGTGTGGATGCTCTTAATGAGCAGTTCTTC
j_gene: TRBJ2-5; len: 15; d_gene: -; abundance: -; v_gene: TRBV20-1; CDR3aa: CSARGLASGSETQYF; CDR3nt: TGCAGTGCTAGAGGTCTAGCATCGGGTTCGGAGACCCAGTACTTC
j_gene: TRBJ2-1; len: 13; d_gene: -; abundance: -; v_gene: TRBV20-1; CDR3aa: CSAEGGSYNEQFF; CDR3nt: TGCAGTGCTGAAGGGGGGTCCTACAATGAGCAGTTCTTC
j_gene: TRBJ1-2; len: 13; d_gene: -; abundance: -; v_gene: TRBV7-2; CDR3aa: CASTSRGPGGYTF; CDR3nt: TGTGCCAGCACCTCCCGTGGGCCTGGAGGCTACACCTTC
j_gene: TRBJ2-7; len: 16; d_gene: -; abundance: -; v_gene: TRBV27; CDR3aa: CASSSSTGTTPYEQYF; CDR3nt: TGTGCCAGCAGTTCGAGCACCGGGACCACGCCCTACGAGCAGTACTTC
j_gene: TRBJ1-5; len: 16; d_gene: -; abundance: -; v_gene: TRBV19; CDR3aa: CASSSRATYSNQPQHF; CDR3nt: TGTGCCAGTAGTTCCCGGGCTACTTATAGCAATCAGCCCCAGCATTTT
j_gene: TRBJ2-7; len: 13; d_gene: -; abundance: -; v_gene: TRBV7-9; CDR3aa: CASSFGTLYEQYF; CDR3nt: TGTGCCAGCAGCTTCGGGACTCTCTACGAGCAGTACTTC
j_gene: TRBJ2-3; len: 15; d_gene: -; abundance: -; v_gene: TRBV12-3/TRBV12-4; CDR3aa: CASSLVGGYTDTQYF; CDR3nt: TGTGCCAGCAGTTTGGTCGGGGGCTACACAGATACGCAGTATTTT
j_gene: TRBJ2-7; len: 14; d_gene: -; abundance: -; v_gene: TRBV4-3; CDR3aa: CASSSNRDNYEQYF; CDR3nt: TGCGCCAGCAGCTCCAACCGGGACAACTACGAGCAGTACTTC
j_gene: TRBJ2-3; len: 14; d_gene: -; abundance: -; v_gene: TRBV24-1; CDR3aa: CATSDRDFTDTQYF; CDR3nt: TGTGCCACCAGTGACAGGGACTTCACAGATACGCAGTATTTT
j_gene: TRBJ1-6; len: 16; d_gene: TRBD1; abundance: -; v_gene: TRBV2; CDR3aa: CASWGPGQGYNSPLHF; CDR3nt: TGTGCCAGCTGGGGACCGGGACAGGGTTATAATTCACCCCTCCACTTT
j_gene: TRBJ2-2; len: 12; d_gene: TRBD2; abundance: -; v_gene: TRBV11-2; CDR3aa: CASSGLAGELFF; CDR3nt: TGTGCCAGCAGCGGACTAGCCGGGGAGCTGTTTTTT
j_gene: TRBJ2-2; len: 16; d_gene: TRBD2; abundance: -; v_gene: TRBV7-2; CDR3aa: CASSHSWRGDTGELFF; CDR3nt: TGTGCCAGCAGCCACTCGTGGCGGGGGGACACCGGGGAGCTGTTTTTT
j_gene: TRBJ2-3; len: 16; d_gene: -; abundance: -; v_gene: TRBV4-1; CDR3aa: CASSQDWTGRTDTQYF; CDR3nt: TGCGCCAGCAGCCAAGATTGGACGGGGCGCACAGATACGCAGTATTTT
j_gene: TRBJ2-7; len: 15; d_gene: TRBD2; abundance: -; v_gene: TRBV28; CDR3aa: CASSSKTSGSYEQYF; CDR3nt: TGTGCCAGCAGTTCGAAGACTAGCGGCTCCTACGAGCAGTACTTC
j_gene: TRBJ2-3; len: 16; d_gene: TRBD2; abundance: once; v_gene: TRBV7-2; CDR3aa: CASSPGVAGPGDTQYF; CDR3nt: TGTGCCAGCAGTCCTGGGGTAGCGGGGCCTGGGGATACGCAGTATTTT
j_gene: TRBJ2-2; len: 14; d_gene: -; abundance: -; v_gene: TRBV7-9; CDR3aa: CASRGGTNTGELFF; CDR3nt: TGTGCCAGCAGGGGCGGGACGAACACCGGGGAGCTGTTTTTT
j_gene: TRBJ2-5; len: 15; d_gene: -; abundance: -; v_gene: TRBV7-3; CDR3aa: CASSSGSGRGETQYF; CDR3nt: TGTGCCAGCAGCTCCGGGTCAGGACGGGGGGAGACCCAGTACTTC
j_gene: TRBJ1-5; len: 15; d_gene: TRBD1; abundance: -; v_gene: TRBV12-3/TRBV12-4; CDR3aa: CASSFTGASNQPQHF; CDR3nt: TGTGCCAGCAGTTTCACAGGGGCTAGCAATCAGCCCCAGCATTTT
j_gene: TRBJ2-3; len: 16; d_gene: -; abundance: -; v_gene: TRBV30; CDR3aa: CAWSGGDEPSADTQYF; CDR3nt: TGTGCCTGGAGTGGGGGAGACGAGCCGAGCGCAGATACGCAGTATTTT